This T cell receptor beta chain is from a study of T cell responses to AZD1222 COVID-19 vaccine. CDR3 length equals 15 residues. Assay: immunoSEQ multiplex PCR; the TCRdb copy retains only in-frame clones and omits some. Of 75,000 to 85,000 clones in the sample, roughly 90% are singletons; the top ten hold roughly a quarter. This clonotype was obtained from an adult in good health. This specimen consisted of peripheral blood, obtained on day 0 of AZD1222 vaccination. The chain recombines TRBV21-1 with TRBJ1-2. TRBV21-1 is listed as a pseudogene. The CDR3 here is CASSDYKTRTDGYTF. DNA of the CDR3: TGTGCCAGCAGCGACTACAAAACGAGGACCGATGGCTACACCTTC.